These T cell receptor beta chains were read from a single sample in a study of blood T cell repertoires in COVID-19. The method was immunoSEQ multiplex PCR; TCRdb's version includes in-frame clones alone and lacks a portion of them. This table holds 270,000 or so clones, around 82% found once. The specimen sequenced was peripheral blood. These receptors all stem from a woman between 45 and 60 years old who had recovered from COVID-19. Each CDR3 is given without its conserved first and last residue. Fields, in order: D gene, J gene, V gene, CDR3 protein. A D gene is named only where the DNA matches it firmly.

TRBD2,TRBJ2-7,TRBV28,ATLGEGSPEQY
TRBD2,TRBJ2-1,TRBV6-5,ASSSIAGLEQF
NA,TRBJ1-1,TRBV7-2,ASSFRANTEAF
TRBD1,TRBJ2-5,TRBV27,ASCPQTGWQTQY
TRBD1,TRBJ2-5,TRBV18,ASSPQVQGRETQY
NA,TRBJ1-3,TRBV13,ASSLRTGISGNTIY
NA,TRBJ2-3,TRBV11-2,ASSSTTGADTQY
NA,TRBJ1-2,TRBV7-2,ASSASAGGGYT
NA,TRBJ2-7,TRBV14,ASSQEGQSEQY
TRBD1,TRBJ2-6,TRBV12-3/TRBV12-4,ASSGTGPNVLT
TRBD2,TRBJ2-2,TRBV6-2/TRBV6-3,ASSHPGLAGGTPGELF
TRBD1,TRBJ2-5,TRBV28,ASSLTQGAKTQY
NA,TRBJ1-2,TRBV6-2/TRBV6-3,ASSHGQNYGYT
NA,TRBJ1-1,TRBV15,ATSRGGGGGWPEAF
NA,TRBJ2-4,TRBV30,AWSAAGPGIQY
TRBD2,TRBJ2-3,TRBV4-2,ASSQVVGLAITDTQY
TRBD1,TRBJ2-7,TRBV6-5,ASRQGQGFTYEQY
TRBD1,TRBJ2-7,TRBV5-1,ASSARDRGLGEQY
NA,TRBJ2-4,TRBV29-1,SVEGSRNIQY
TRBD1,TRBJ1-2,TRBV28,ASRGQGNYGYT
NA,TRBJ1-1,TRBV29-1,SAGEADTEAF
TRBD2,TRBJ2-3,TRBV9,ASSALAGAGDTQY
NA,TRBJ2-6,TRBV5-6,ASSLVRSSGANVLT
TRBD1,TRBJ2-7,TRBV27,ASSLTYRGYEQY
NA,TRBJ1-1,TRBV2,ASRAGTPDTEAF
NA,TRBJ2-5,TRBV28,ASSLLAGGSQETQY
TRBD1,TRBJ1-1,TRBV19,ASSQDRATTEAF
NA,TRBJ2-7,TRBV12-3/TRBV12-4,ASSGSPEQY
TRBD1,TRBJ1-2,TRBV28,ASSLLQWGTGFKYGYT
NA,TRBJ1-3,TRBV9,ASSVGVMGTTGNTIY
NA,TRBJ1-2,TRBV2,ASSEMQVGAGGYT
NA,TRBJ1-2,TRBV7-2,ASSLALAQGYT
NA,TRBJ2-5,TRBV7-3,ASSLIGTPQETQY
NA,TRBJ2-5,TRBV12-3/TRBV12-4,ASSLGEETQY
TRBD1,TRBJ1-4,TRBV9,ASSATGNEKLF
TRBD1,TRBJ2-3,TRBV5-1,ASSLASGGTDTQY
NA,TRBJ2-7,TRBV5-1,ASSEQGFYEQY
TRBD2,TRBJ2-7,TRBV12-3/TRBV12-4,ASRPSGRYEQY
TRBD1,TRBJ2-7,TRBV14,ASSQEDRGYYEQY
NA,TRBJ2-1,TRBV27,ASNSRGRGDYNEQF
NA,TRBJ1-4,TRBV4-1,ASSLDTGKGGEKLF
TRBD1,TRBJ2-1,TRBV5-8,ASSLAGTGYTPFYNEQF
NA,TRBJ2-7,TRBV28,ASSLPTYEQY
NA,TRBJ2-5,TRBV2,ASIGRGQETQY
NA,TRBJ2-2,TRBV27,ASSFTRRSDTGELF
TRBD1,TRBJ2-1,TRBV27,ASSFPVDRGQNEQF
TRBD1,TRBJ2-1,TRBV6-5,ASSKTGTGVEQF
NA,TRBJ2-7,TRBV19,ASRPNRVTGEQY
TRBD1,TRBJ1-4,TRBV28,ASSQGQGRGKLF
TRBD2,TRBJ2-1,TRBV30,AWRVMTSGRAGEQF
NA,TRBJ2-3,TRBV4-3,ASSQERVTDTQY
NA,TRBJ2-7,TRBV29-1,SVAPGSSSYEQY
NA,TRBJ1-1,TRBV6-5,ASSSNRVNTEAF
NA,TRBJ1-2,TRBV28,ASRPGNYGYT
NA,TRBJ2-5,TRBV29-1,SVGGLQETQY
TRBD1,TRBJ2-5,TRBV30,AWNRAQGSGTQY
TRBD2,TRBJ2-7,TRBV30,AAGERGGEQY